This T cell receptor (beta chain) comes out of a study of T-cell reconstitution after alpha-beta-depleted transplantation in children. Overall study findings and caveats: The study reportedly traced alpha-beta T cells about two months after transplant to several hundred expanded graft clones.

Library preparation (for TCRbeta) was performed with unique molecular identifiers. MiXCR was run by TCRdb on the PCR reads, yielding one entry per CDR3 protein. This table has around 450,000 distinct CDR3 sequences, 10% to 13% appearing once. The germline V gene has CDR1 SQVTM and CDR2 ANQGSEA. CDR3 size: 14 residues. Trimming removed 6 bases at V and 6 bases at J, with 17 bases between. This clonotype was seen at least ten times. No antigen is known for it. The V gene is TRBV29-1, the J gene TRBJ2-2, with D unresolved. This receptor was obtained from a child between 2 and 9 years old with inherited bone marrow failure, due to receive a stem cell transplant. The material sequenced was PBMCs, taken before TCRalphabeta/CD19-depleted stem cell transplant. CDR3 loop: CSVALGRSPGELFF. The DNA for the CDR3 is TGCAGCGTGGCCTTGGGCCGCTCCCCCGGGGAGCTGTTTTTT.